What follows are 21 T cell receptor beta chains derived from one specimen sequenced in a study of blood T cell repertoires in COVID-19. TCRdb keeps only in-frame clones here, not all; method: immunoSEQ multiplex PCR. Of about 65,000 clones in the sample, more than 80% were seen once. Specimen: peripheral blood. The receptors stem from a man older than 75 with acute or convalescent COVID-19.

The rearrangement joins TRBV10-3 to TRBJ1-1, with a weak D call TRBD1 (6 bases). The CDR3 spans 14 residues. CDR1 and CDR2 from the germline V gene are ENHRY and SYGVKD. V lost 3 bases and J lost 4, with 12 bases in between. The DNA for the CDR3 is TGTGCCATCAGTGAAGGGGGATTTGGCACTGAAGCTTTCTTT. Translation: CAISEGGFGTEAFF.

As for this clone: The sample has other DNA sequences that encode this CDR3 too. The gene calls are TRBV6-1 and TRBJ1-1, with D perhaps matching TRBD1 (5 bases). Germline-derived CDR1 and CDR2 are MNHNS and SASEGT. V lost 1 base and J lost 1, with 7 bases in between. This CDR3 is built from 14 residues. CDR3 sequence: CASSEGGGNTEAFF. The CDR3 DNA is TGTGCCAGCAGTGAAGGGGGGGGGAACACTGAAGCTTTCTTT.

This clone was seen a single time. The V and J genes are TRBV9 and TRBJ1-1; 9 bases fit TRBD1. Germline lookup yields CDR1 SGDLS and CDR2 YYNGEE. The CDR3 totals 14 residues. Losses at the gene ends were 10 bases for V and 3 bases for J; bases not matched to a gene: 10. The CDR3 DNA is TGTGCCCCAACAGGGGGCCACCCCTACACTGAAGCTTTCTTT. This sequence encodes CAPTGGHPYTEAFF.

V is TRBV5-1 and J is TRBJ1-1; unclear D gene. This CDR3 contains 15 residues. Germline CDR1 and CDR2: SGHRS and YFSETQ. V shed 0 bases and J shed 1 base, with 10 bases lying between them. The CDR3 region has the DNA TGCGCCAGCAGCTTGGAAACCACGGGGAACACTGAAGCTTTCTTT. Translation: CASSLETTGNTEAFF.

V usage is TRBV5-6 and J usage is TRBJ1-4; TRBD1 aligns across 10 bases. Per germline, CDR1 SGHDT and CDR2 YYEEEE. This CDR3 region has 16 residues. Trimming cost V 4 bases and J 8 bases; bases outside gene matches: 11. The CDR3 spells CASSLGTGAFFEKLFF. Here the CDR3 DNA reads TGTGCCAGCAGCCTCGGGACAGGGGCTTTTTTCGAAAAACTGTTTTTT.

This clone was seen a single time. The V call is TRBV10-3, the J call TRBJ1-1; a possible D gene is TRBD1 (5 bases). The CDR3 is 11 residues long. From germline, CDR1 is ENHRY and CDR2 SYGVKD. Between the trimmed V and J ends, which lost 5 bases and 9 bases, there was a span of 10 bases. In DNA form, the CDR3 reads TGTGCCATCAGTCAGACAGAACAAGCTTTCTTT. Protein sequence: CAISQTEQAFF.

This rearrangement joins TRBV7-9 to TRBJ2-1, with a tentative D call TRBD1 (6 bases). The V gene's germline CDR1 is SEHNR and CDR2 FQNEAQ (reference sequence). V lost 5 bases and J 0 bases, leaving 23 bases between the germline ends. The CDR3 has 19 residues. Here the CDR3 DNA reads TGTGCCAGCAGCCCACAGGGTCCGGTGGAACCCGCCTCCTACAATGAGCAGTTCTTC. Translating gives CASSPQGPVEPASYNEQFF.

The chain employs TRBV2 and TRBJ2-3; 8 bases align to TRBD2. Germline CDR1 reads SNHLY; CDR2 reads FYNNEI. This CDR3 contains 15 residues. V lost 5 bases to trimming and J lost 3 bases; unmatched junction nucleotides: 7. The CDR3 region has the DNA TGTGCCAGCAGTATCGGGGGGGCCGGGACAGATACGCAGTATTTT. Its protein product is CASSIGGAGTDTQYF.

This clone appeared a few times. DNA for the CDR3: TGTGCCATCAGTGAGGCAGGGGGCGCTGGAAACACCATATATTTT. The encoded protein is CAISEAGGAGNTIYF. V gene TRBV10-3 combines with J gene TRBJ1-3; 8 bases align to TRBD1. The CDR3 consists of 15 residues. V was pared by 2 bases and J by 2 bases, with 2 bases of the junction left unmatched. Looked up from germline, CDR1 is ENHRY and CDR2 is SYGVKD.

V gene TRBV7-9 combines with J gene TRBJ2-3; 7 bases agree with TRBD1. The germline CDR1 and CDR2 sequences are SEHNR and FQNEAQ (reference sequence). Trimming removed 0 bases from V and 3 bases from J; junction bases left unmatched: 3. The CDR3 totals 15 residues. The CDR3 DNA reads as TGTGCCAGCAGCTTAGCCGCGACAGGGACAGATACGCAGTATTTT. Amino acids: CASSLAATGTDTQYF.

The V and J genes are TRBV21-1 and TRBJ2-7; TRBD1, the table's D call, was not compared with the DNA. TRBV21-1 is classified as a pseudogene. The CDR3 contains 19 residues. The chain's CDR3 is CASSKRPNSGTAPDYEQYF. CDR3 DNA sequence: TGTGCCAGCAGCAAACGCCCCAACTCGGGGACAGCGCCTGATTACGAGCAGTACTTC.

The V and J genes are TRBV5-1 and TRBJ2-7, with TRBD1 identical over 7 bases. The germline CDR1 and CDR2 sequences are SGHRS and YFSETQ. Losses at the gene ends were 4 bases for V and 1 base for J; bases not matched to a gene: 11. This CDR3 has 16 amino acids. CDR3 amino acids: CASSPPTGAASYEQYF. For the CDR3, the DNA is TGCGCCAGCAGCCCGCCCACAGGGGCCGCATCCTACGAGCAGTACTTC.

V is TRBV19 and J is TRBJ1-3, with 10 positions matching TRBD1. Per the germline V gene, CDR1 is LNHDA and CDR2 is SQIVND (reference sequence). This CDR3 comprises 14 residues. Trimming at V came to 7 bases and at J to 7 bases, leaving 7 bases not matched to a gene. The CDR3 DNA follows: TGTGCCAGTATGGGGGACAGGGGACGGAACACCATATATTTT. This translates into CASMGDRGRNTIYF.

This chain links TRBV2 with TRBJ2-2; tentative D call: TRBD1 (5 bases). V lost 11 bases, J lost 4 bases, and 14 bases lay in between. Germline CDR1 reads SNHLY; CDR2 reads FYNNEI. The CDR3 contains 13 residues. The CDR3 here is CAGRRVTTGELFF. Here the CDR3 DNA reads TGTGCCGGTCGCAGGGTTACCACCGGGGAGCTGTTTTTT.

This clone was recorded a few times. V and J are TRBV6-5 and TRBJ2-7; 7 bases agree with TRBD1. The CDR3 extends over 14 amino acids. In germline, CDR1 is MNHEY, CDR2 SVGAGI. V shed 7 bases, J shed 0 bases, and the junction held 6 bases outside the gene matches. The CDR3, as DNA: TGTGCCAGCAAAGGACAGGCCACCTCCTACGAGCAGTACTTC. Protein sequence: CASKGQATSYEQYF.

The V gene is TRBV3-1 (or the pseudogene TRBV3-2), the J gene TRBJ1-2; tentative D call: TRBD1 (5 bases). The germline CDR1 and CDR2 sequences are LGHDT and YNNKEL (reference sequence). Trimming removed 3 bases from V and 5 bases from J, with 13 bases in between. The CDR3 has 14 residues. The CDR3 region has the DNA TGTGCCAGCAGCCACAGGGATTTGGGATATGGCTACACCTTC. Protein product: CASSHRDLGYGYTF.

This chain joins TRBV7-2 and TRBJ1-4, with 8 bases identical to TRBD1. The CDR3 covers 15 residues. The germline gives CDR1 SGHTA, CDR2 FQGNSA. The trim removed 3 bases at V and 4 bases at J, leaving 4 bases unmatched. The CDR3 reads CASSFRTGINEKLFF. DNA of the CDR3: TGTGCCAGCAGCTTCAGGACAGGGATTAATGAAAAACTGTTTTTT.

This clone was recorded only once. The CDR3 bases are TGTGCCAGCAGCCTAAAGACTAGCGGCGATGAGCAGTTCTTC. It yields the protein CASSLKTSGDEQFF. The chain recombines TRBV7-2 with TRBJ2-1; the match to TRBD2 covers 9 bases. CDR1 is SGHTA, CDR2 FQGNSA, per germline. Trimming took 5 bases from V and 8 from J; bases not matched to a gene: 7. CDR3 size: 14 residues.

J is TRBJ2-3 and V is TRBV11-2; 8 bases fit TRBD1. This CDR3 has 16 residues. Germline V gene lookup returns CDR1 SGHAT and CDR2 FQNNGV. With 5 bases clipped from V and 4 bases from J, the junction kept 11 bases outside the gene matches. The CDR3 DNA follows: TGTGCCAGCAGCCCCGGACAGGGTCCCTTTTCAGATACGCAGTATTTT. As protein: CASSPGQGPFSDTQYF.

Points on this clone: Compared with germline, one end of the junction differs, possibly owing to a read error. This sequence joins TRBV11-1 and TRBJ1-6; no clear D gene. Germline assignment: CDR1 SGHAT and CDR2 FQDESV (reference sequence). There are 14 residues in the CDR3. CDR3 DNA: TGTGCCAGCAGCTTCGCAGCGGCCAATTCGCCCCTCCACTTT. Its protein is CASSFAAANSPLHF. The complete variable domain, with remaining parts taken from reference TRBV11-1 and TRBJ1-6, reads EAEVAQSPRYKITEKSQAVAFWCDPISGHATLYWYRQILGQGPELLVQFQDESVVDDSQLPKDRFSAERLKGVDSTLKIQPAELGDSAMYLCASSFAAANSPLHFGNGTRLTVT.

J is TRBJ2-7 and V is TRBV9; D might be TRBD1 (6 bases). Germline V gene lookup returns CDR1 SGDLS and CDR2 YYNGEE. Trimming removed 3 bases from V and 4 bases from J, with 8 bases in between. The CDR3 extends over 12 amino acids. The CDR3 sequence is CASSADSYEQYF. DNA of the CDR3: TGTGCCAGCAGCGCGGACAGTTACGAGCAGTACTTC.